What follows is one TCR beta chain and its context. The antigen is undetermined. These data belong to a study of shared clonotypes between healthy human individuals. Study-wide findings and caveats: Compared with memory subsets, naive subsets generally had larger estimated richness.

Clones were read by immunoSEQ multiplex PCR, and TCRdb kept only the in-frame ones, dropping some. The data show roughly 650,000 clones, approximately 96% seen once. Naive CD8 cells lacked CD45RO, underwent positive selection for CCR7 and left out terminally differentiated effector memory CD45RA+ cells. From germline, CDR1 is PRHDT and CDR2 FYEKMQ (reference sequence). The CDR3 is 15 residues long. V was pared by 5 bases and J by 4 bases, with 7 bases of the junction left unmatched. V and J are TRBV13 and TRBJ2-2, with 7 bases fitting TRBD1. The clonotype comes from a woman aged 25 to 39 in good health. Sequenced sample: naive CD8+ T cells sorted from blood. CDR3 DNA: TGTGCCAGCAGCAACTGGGACAGTGGCACCGGGGAGCTGTTTTTT. It encodes CASSNWDSGTGELFF.